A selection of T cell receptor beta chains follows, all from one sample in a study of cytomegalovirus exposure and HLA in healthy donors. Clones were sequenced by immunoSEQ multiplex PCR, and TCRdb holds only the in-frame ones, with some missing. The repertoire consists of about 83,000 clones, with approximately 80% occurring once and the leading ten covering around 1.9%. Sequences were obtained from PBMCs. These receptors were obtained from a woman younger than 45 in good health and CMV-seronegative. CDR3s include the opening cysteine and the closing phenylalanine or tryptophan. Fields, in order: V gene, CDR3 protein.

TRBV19,CASSILSSGNGEQYF
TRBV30,CAWGDSREKLFF
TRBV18,CASSPQGASYEQYF
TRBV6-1,CASNRRDRGFEKLFF
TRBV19,CASTRGAGGNTGELFF
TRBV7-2,CASSLGAGQGHNEQFF
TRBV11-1,CASSRLAGWSYNEQFF
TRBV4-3,CASSPSGGDTQYF
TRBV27,CASSGWGSGGAETQYF
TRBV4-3,CASSQGGSGIYEQYF
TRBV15,CATSRVAGGPGYEQYF
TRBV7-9,CASSRGGVLQGAYGYTF
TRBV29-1,CSDHPHGQVNTEAFF